Shown below are 9 T cell receptor beta chains from a single sample sequenced in a study of T cell changes during pregnancy in multiple sclerosis. Sequencing used immunoSEQ multiplex PCR; TCRdb keeps in-frame clones, though not all of them. This sample carries about 67,000 clones, under 95% of them seen once, and the ten largest clones take over 1.3%. The sample here was peripheral blood, taken after pregnancy. The receptors were gathered from a female donor with multiple sclerosis, enrolled in a pregnancy study.

The CDR3 DNA sequence: TGTGCCAGCAGCCTATTGGGACTACCCTACAATGAGCAGTTCTTC. Its translation is CASSLLGLPYNEQFF. This rearrangement joins TRBV14 to TRBJ2-1; 7 bases line up with TRBD2. Germline values: CDR1 SGHDN, CDR2 FVKESK. V trimming: 4 bases; J trimming: 2 bases; junction bases outside the gene matches: 5. CDR3 length equals 15 residues.

J is TRBJ2-1 and V is TRBV6-4; 9 nucleotides align to TRBD1. This CDR3 has 14 amino acids. V gave up 7 bases and J gave up 9 bases; unmatched junction bases: 10. Germline V lookup: CDR1 MRHNA, CDR2 SNTAGT. The CDR3 protein is CASKPGQGLTEQFF. Written as DNA, the CDR3 is TGTGCCAGCAAGCCGGGACAGGGATTGACTGAGCAGTTCTTC.

The chain couples TRBV30 to TRBJ2-5; 11 bases are a match to TRBD1. The CDR3 sequence is 15 residues long. The germline CDR1 and CDR2 sequences are GTSNPN and SVGIG (reference sequence). V shed 1 base and J 5 bases; nucleotides not matched to a gene: 6. The CDR3 loop reads CAWSGRTGGGETQYF. The CDR3 nucleotides read TGTGCCTGGAGTGGAAGGACAGGGGGCGGGGAGACCCAGTACTTC.

This chain connects TRBV18 to TRBJ2-1, with no clear D. Trimming shortened V by 3 bases and J by 5 bases, and 17 bases separated the two germline ends. CDR3 size: 16 residues. Germline values: CDR1 KGHSH, CDR2 LQKENI. The CDR3 reads CASSPTHSPKDNEQFF. In DNA form, the CDR3 reads TGTGCCAGCTCACCTACGCACAGCCCGAAAGACAATGAGCAGTTCTTC.

This clone is a singleton in its sample. This chain joins TRBV28 and TRBJ2-7; 7 nucleotides agree with TRBD1. V shed 6 bases, J shed 2 bases, and the junction held 4 bases outside the gene matches. Germline-derived CDR1 and CDR2 are MDHEN and SYDVKM. The CDR3 sequence is 13 residues long. In DNA form, the CDR3 reads TGTGCCAGCAGACGGGACAGTACCTACGAGCAGTACTTC. Its protein product is CASRRDSTYEQYF.

The rearrangement joins TRBV30 to TRBJ1-5; no firm D call. This CDR3 region has 13 residues. V was trimmed by 6 bases and J by 0 bases, leaving 9 bases between them. The germline gives CDR1 GTSNPN, CDR2 SVGIG (reference sequence). The CDR3 protein is CACQRDSNQPQHF. CDR3 sequence (DNA): TGTGCCTGTCAGCGGGATAGCAATCAGCCCCAGCATTTT.

This clone occurred once. The V call is TRBV10-3, the J call TRBJ1-5; D is ambiguous. The CDR3 covers 17 residues. Germline V CDR1 and CDR2: ENHRY, SYGVKD. Trimming stripped 0 bases from V and 0 bases from J, with 12 bases between. The CDR3 region has the DNA TGTGCCATCAGTGAGTCGATAAGGAGCAATAGCAATCAGCCCCAGCATTTT. Its translation: CAISESIRSNSNQPQHF.

The chain couples TRBV9 to TRBJ2-7; D perhaps matches TRBD1 (5 bases). CDR1 and CDR2 (germline): SGDLS, YYNGEE. Trimming took off 0 bases at V and 2 bases at J, with 9 bases between the two ends. The CDR3 covers 14 residues. The CDR3 DNA is TGTGCCAGCAGCGTAGGGGGCAGGGCCTACGAGCAGTACTTC. It codes for CASSVGGRAYEQYF.

The chain is built from TRBV7-2 and TRBJ1-2, with TRBD1 as a possible D gene (6 bases). Germline V gives CDR1 SGHTA, CDR2 FQGNSA. The CDR3 is made up of 15 amino acids. V was trimmed by 2 bases and J by 2 bases, leaving 12 bases between them. CDR3 region: CASSLRYRANYGYTF. The CDR3 bases are TGTGCCAGCAGCTTAAGATACAGGGCCAACTATGGCTACACCTTC.